Below, 3 T cell receptor beta chains from the same sample are listed, as sequenced in a study of beta chain features in type 1 diabetes (dated by TCRdb to between 2017 and 2018). The paper's findings and limits, for the study overall: A moderate but significant shortening of TCRB CDR3 length was observed in type 1 diabetes patients in all four CD4+ subsets.

No antigens are known for them. Libraries came from the immunoSEQ multiplex PCR assay. All of the isolated RNA was reverse transcribed with the High Capacity cDNA Reverse Transcription Kit, so expressed TCRB transcripts were sequenced. TCRdb retrieved this table from immuneACCESS and kept in-frame rearrangements only. Not all clones are present; in checked studies, unresolved V genes account for under half, and no reason is known for the remainder. This sample gives more than 550,000 clones in total; around an eighth of them show up just once. 0.03% to 0.04% of the sample rests with the top ten. Material for sequencing was naive CD4+ T cells from blood. Explained via the paper, the cell subset or site label denotes: true naive CD4+ T cells. Every receptor here comes from a man between 18 and 35 years old with type 1 diabetes.

The V and J genes are TRBV30 and TRBJ2-3; the D gene is possibly TRBD2 (7 bases). V was cut by 0 bases and J by 4 bases, with 17 bases left in between. The CDR3 extends over 16 amino acids. Germline V CDR1 and CDR2: GTSNPN, SVGIG (reference sequence). As DNA, the CDR3 is TGTGCCTGGAGTGTTCACGGGGGCGGGGGAGCAGATACGCAGTATTTT. Translation: CAWSVHGGGGADTQYF. Filled out from reference TRBV30 and TRBJ2-3, the complete variable domain reads SQTIHQWPATLVQPVGSPLSLECTVEGTSNPNLYWYRQAAGRGLQLLFYSVGIGQISSEVPQNLSASRPQDRQFILSSKKLLLSDSGFYLCAWSVHGGGGADTQYFGPGTRLTVL.

This clone was observed a few times. The chain has TRBV18 and TRBJ1-4; TRBD1 agrees at 7 bases. Trimming cost V 0 bases and J 3 bases; bases outside gene matches: 1. The CDR3 is 15 residues long. Per the germline V gene, CDR1 is KGHSH and CDR2 is LQKENI. The CDR3 DNA sequence: TGTGCCAGCTCACCACCAGGGACAGCTAATGAAAAACTGTTTTTT. It is translated as CASSPPGTANEKLFF.

This clone has more than one count but fewer than ten. The chain joins TRBV14 to TRBJ1-4; D is unclear. This CDR3 is 15 amino acids long. Germline V gene data show CDR1 as SGHDN and CDR2 as FVKESK. Trimming removed 1 base from V and 7 bases from J, with 13 bases in between. In DNA form, the CDR3 reads TGTGCCAGCAGCCAAGCCCGGTCCCGGAGTGAAAAACTGTTTTTT. Translation gives CASSQARSRSEKLFF.